Listed below are T cell receptor beta chains from one sample, sequenced in a study of T cell responses to AZD1222 COVID-19 vaccine. The data were produced by immunoSEQ multiplex PCR, yet TCRdb's version contains in-frame clones alone and is incomplete. Of 120,000 to 150,000 clones listed, roughly four fifths are singletons. Sample: peripheral blood, taken on day 0 of MenACWY control vaccination. These receptors all stem from an adult in good health. Each CDR3 is given with its conserved first and last residue. Each record gives: V gene, CDR3 length, CDR3 protein.

TRBV19	15	CASSPGTGRLETQYF
TRBV5-1	16	CASSSGPGTGAETQYF
TRBV6-1	16	CASSVWNRGWNTEAFF
TRBV6-1	13	CASSHLGGSPLHF
TRBV18	18	CASSPRRLGGPYDYGYTF
TRBV3-1/TRBV3-2	16	CASSQTSGAPWETQYF
TRBV12-3/TRBV12-4	11	CASSFGSEAFF
TRBV9	15	CASSPAGGLGETQYF
TRBV5-1	15	CASSLDGQSNSPLHF
TRBV2	20	CASSGRVRIFEGSQNSPLHF
TRBV19	12	CASSIFNQPQHF
TRBV28	15	CASSSPSGGANEQFF
TRBV2	17	CARPSESGVGPHNEQFF
TRBV2	12	CASSEQRHTQYF
TRBV6-5	13	CATIDPNKNIQYF
TRBV30	15	CAWSAGSGGLNEQFF
TRBV28	18	CASSSLSIWDRDTTEAFF